The present T cell receptor (beta chain) was sequenced within a study of blood T cell repertoires in COVID-19 (TCRdb year 2020). Study-level background: Collaborator samples came from the United States, Italy and Spain and covered acute and convalescent phases of COVID-19. The material from the prospective study consisted of cDNA or gDNA derived from T cells, B-cell-depleted T cells, or PBMCs. Subjects who had been exposed to COVID-19, were actively infected with it, or had recovered from it provided the deeply sampled blood TCRbeta repertoires that made up the dataset. The repertoires were released in a freely available public database intended as a resource for research on the immune response to SARS-CoV-2. The samples were drawn from two sources: the first 160 participants of the ongoing ImmuneRACE study, and approximately 1,300 subjects contributed by 6 global collaborators. A de-identified subject ID, COVID-19 status, age in years and sex were almost always included in the sample metadata. Where available, HLA class I and class II types were obtained from metadata supplied by the sample provider rather than from assay-based typing.

TCRbeta CDR3 regions were amplified from genomic DNA by means of the immunoSEQ Assay, a bias-controlled multiplex PCR. Per the authors' processing: Nucleated cell counts per sample were estimated from amplification of reference gene primers within the assay. To quantify the absolute abundance of each unique TCRbeta CDR3 rearrangement, sequence reads were collapsed and filtered. For each sample, productive Simpson clonality was calculated as the square root of Simpson's diversity index across productive rearrangements. Sourced from immuneACCESS, this table was stored by TCRdb with only in-frame sequences that have V and J called. A share of the clones is absent; for the studies checked, an unresolved V gene accounts for under half, and the remainder has no known explanation. The V and J calls and clone size were taken over from that table, and D and trimming were inferred from the DNA. This sample is represented by under 150,000 clones; about 85% of them were singletons. The ten most abundant clones make up about 3% of the sample.

A word on this clone: Its binding antigen is unknown. Per-base qualities were not stored, and no clone one base away is much larger.

Collaborating institutions collected whole blood in K2EDTA tubes following their own protocols. For TCRbeta analysis, collaborators shipped samples as frozen whole blood, isolated PBMCs, or DNA extracted from either of those sample types. The CDR3 measures 14 amino acids from cysteine to phenylalanine. Only the CDR3 part of the read is kept: 42 bases, read in frame from the first base. Sequences SGHRS (CDR1) and YFSETQ (CDR2) are obtained from the germline V gene. Relative to germline, V is missing 6 bases and J is missing 8 bases, with 9 bases of the junction outside any gene match. Results the study describes overall, beyond this receptor: Clinical and demographic metadata were provided uncurated, with the amount varying by source and participant.

The sequenced sample consisted of peripheral blood. The chain was built from TRBV5-1 and TRBJ1-4; TRBD1 lines up with 8 middle nucleotides. The sequence derives from a woman aged 40 to 49 with active or convalescent COVID-19. DNA sequence: TGCGCCAGCACGACCCCAGGGGGCCAGGAAAAACTGTTTTTT. Its translation is CASTTPGGQEKLFF.